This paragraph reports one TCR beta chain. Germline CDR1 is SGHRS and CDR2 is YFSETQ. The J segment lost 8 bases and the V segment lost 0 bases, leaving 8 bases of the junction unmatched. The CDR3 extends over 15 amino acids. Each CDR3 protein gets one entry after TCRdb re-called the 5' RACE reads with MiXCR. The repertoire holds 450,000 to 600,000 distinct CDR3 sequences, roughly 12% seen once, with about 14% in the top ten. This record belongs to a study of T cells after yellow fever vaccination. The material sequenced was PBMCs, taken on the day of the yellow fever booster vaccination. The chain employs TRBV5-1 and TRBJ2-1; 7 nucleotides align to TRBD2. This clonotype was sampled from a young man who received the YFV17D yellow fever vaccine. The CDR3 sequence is CASSLEAGVSDEQFF. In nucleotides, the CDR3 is TGCGCCAGCAGCTTGGAGGCGGGAGTGAGCGATGAGCAGTTCTTC.